The 9 T cell receptor beta chains listed next were all sequenced from one sample in a study of blood T cells in healthy people across ages (dated by TCRdb to about 2015). Libraries were constructed by 5' RACE. Sequencer: Illumina HiSeq 2500. A second about 7 to 11 cycle PCR used a sample-barcoded 5' primer and a J-beta primer mix. TCRdb handled the public reads itself, with Q25 trimming in fastp and clone calling in MiXCR, and kept productive beta chains. Records with the same CDR3 protein are collapsed into one entry carrying the most frequent genes and DNA. Across this sample there are hundreds of thousands of distinct CDR3 sequences, with 22% seen only once. The top ten clones comprise around 22% of the sample. Sequenced material: blood. The origin of the receptors is a man aged 70 or older in good health.

This chain uses TRBV11-1 with TRBJ2-3; 7 nucleotides agree with TRBD2. The CDR3 sequence is 12 residues long. With V trimmed by 5 bases and J by 10 bases, 6 bases remained unmatched. Per the germline V gene, CDR1 is SGHAT and CDR2 is FQDESV (reference sequence). The CDR3: CASSPGLGAQYF. The CDR3 nucleotides read TGTGCCAGCAGCCCCGGACTAGGGGCGCAGTATTTT.

This chain links TRBV2 with TRBJ2-4, with TRBD2 matching over 7 bases. V shed 8 bases, J shed 0 bases, and the junction held 4 bases outside the gene matches. Germline CDR1 SNHLY, CDR2 FYNNEI. CDR3 size: 14 residues. The CDR3 spells CASGGGLAKNIQYF. DNA of the CDR3: TGTGCCAGCGGGGGAGGGCTAGCCAAAAACATTCAGTACTTC. Based on the CDR3 plus reference TRBV2 and TRBJ2-4, the full variable domain is EPEVTQTPSHQVTQMGQEVILRCVPISNHLYFYWYRQILGQKVEFLVSFYNNEISEKSEIFDDQFSVERPDGSNFTLKIRSTKLEDSAMYFCASGGGLAKNIQYFGAGTRLSVL.

V is TRBV20-1 and J is TRBJ1-1; D unresolved. The CDR3 totals 12 residues. V was clipped by 5 bases and J by 1 base, with 8 bases between them. Germline lookup yields CDR1 DFQATT and CDR2 SNEGSKA (reference sequence). In DNA, the CDR3 is TGCAGTGCTGAGACGCCGAACACTGAAGCTTTCTTT. Encoded protein: CSAETPNTEAFF.

The rearrangement links TRBV3-1 to TRBJ2-7, with no clear D. The germline CDR1 and CDR2 sequences are LGHDT and YNNKEL (reference sequence). The CDR3 loop spans 15 amino acids. Trimming removed 1 base at V and 6 bases at J, with 16 bases between. The CDR3 nucleotides are TGTGCCAGCAGCCAAGTATACTCTCCCTTAGGCGAGCAGTACTTC. It specifies CASSQVYSPLGEQYF.

The chain links TRBV20-1 to TRBJ2-5, with 10 nucleotides matching TRBD2. This CDR3 is 14 amino acids long. V gave up 5 bases and J gave up 2 bases; unmatched junction bases: 5. The germline gives CDR1 DFQATT, CDR2 SNEGSKA (reference sequence). The CDR3 nucleotides read TGCAGTGCTCCGCTAGCGGGGGCACAAGAGACCCAGTACTTC. It translates to CSAPLAGAQETQYF.

The chain couples TRBV18 to TRBJ2-3; no definite D call. V was pared by 3 bases and J by 8 bases, with 12 bases between. The CDR3 loop spans 13 amino acids. Germline V gene data show CDR1 as KGHSH and CDR2 as LQKENI. CDR3 DNA: TGTGCCAGCTCACCCGCGGTCGCCGGTACGCAGTATTTT. Translating it yields CASSPAVAGTQYF.

This clonotype was counted only a few times. V usage is TRBV20-1 and J usage is TRBJ2-3; TRBD2 aligns across 12 bases. With V trimmed by 3 bases and J by 5 bases, 9 bases remained unmatched. The length of the CDR3 is 16 residues. Germline V gene sequence: CDR1 DFQATT, CDR2 SNEGSKA (reference sequence). As DNA, the CDR3 is TGCAGTGCTAGGAGACTAGCGGGAGAAGGGAAAGATACGCAGTATTTT. Protein sequence: CSARRLAGEGKDTQYF.

This clonotype was counted between two and nine times. The chain carries TRBV20-1 and TRBJ1-2, with D hard to call. CDR1 and CDR2 (germline): DFQATT, SNEGSKA (reference sequence). This CDR3 is built from 12 residues. V shed 0 bases and J shed 1 base, with 3 bases lying between them. This chain's CDR3 is CSAREFNYGYTF. Here the CDR3 DNA reads TGCAGTGCTAGAGAGTTTAACTATGGCTACACCTTC.

The chain combines TRBV3-1 with TRBJ2-3; 9 nucleotides match TRBD2. CDR1 LGHDT and CDR2 YNNKEL come from the germline V gene (reference sequence). Losses at the gene ends were 6 bases for V and 9 bases for J; bases not matched to a gene: 10. The CDR3 sequence is 14 residues long. The CDR3 here is CASRGAGGPGTQYF. Written as DNA, the CDR3 is TGTGCCAGCAGGGGAGCGGGGGGCCCGGGGACGCAGTATTTT.